The following is a TCR beta chain sequence with its context. Donor samples were obtained from healthy Caucasian individuals from Russia, aged roughly 6 to 90. Using a J-beta primer mix together with a sample-barcoded 5' primer, a second PCR was run for roughly 6 to 12 cycles. All samples yielded 2.5 million or more CDR3-containing paired-end reads. TCRdb ran MiXCR on the 5' RACE reads and lists one entry per CDR3 protein. This table holds approximately 1,100,000 distinct CDR3 sequences, less than 50% found once. The source of the sample is a study of blood T cells in healthy people across ages. Germline lookup yields CDR1 MNHEY and CDR2 SVGAGI. The CDR3 is 16 residues long. V dropped 0 bases and J dropped 4; count of bases not matched to a gene: 9.

Sequenced: blood. The gene calls are TRBV6-5 and TRBJ2-7; 7 bases are a match to TRBD1. The TCR sequence derives from a woman aged 55-75 years in good health. The DNA for the CDR3 is TGTGCCAGCAGTTACTCGCGAGGACAGGCGAAATACGAGCAGTACTTC. Protein sequence: CASSYSRGQAKYEQYF.